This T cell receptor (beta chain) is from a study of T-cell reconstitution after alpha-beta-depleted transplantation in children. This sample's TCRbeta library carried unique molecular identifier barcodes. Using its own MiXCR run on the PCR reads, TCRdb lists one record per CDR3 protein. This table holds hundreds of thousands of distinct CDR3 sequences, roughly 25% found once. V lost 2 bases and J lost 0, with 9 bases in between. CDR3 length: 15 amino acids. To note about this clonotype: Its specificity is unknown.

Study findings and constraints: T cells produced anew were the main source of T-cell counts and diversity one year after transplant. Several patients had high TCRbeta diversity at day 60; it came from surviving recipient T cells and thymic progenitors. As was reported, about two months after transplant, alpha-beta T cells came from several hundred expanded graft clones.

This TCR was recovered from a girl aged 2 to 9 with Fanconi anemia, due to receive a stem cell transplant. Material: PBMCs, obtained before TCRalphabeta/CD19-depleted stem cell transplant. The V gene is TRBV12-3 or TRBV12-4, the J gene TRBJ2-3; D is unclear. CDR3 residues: CASSLTVSSTDTQYF. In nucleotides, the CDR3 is TGTGCCAGCAGTTTAACGGTCTCTAGCACAGATACGCAGTATTTT.